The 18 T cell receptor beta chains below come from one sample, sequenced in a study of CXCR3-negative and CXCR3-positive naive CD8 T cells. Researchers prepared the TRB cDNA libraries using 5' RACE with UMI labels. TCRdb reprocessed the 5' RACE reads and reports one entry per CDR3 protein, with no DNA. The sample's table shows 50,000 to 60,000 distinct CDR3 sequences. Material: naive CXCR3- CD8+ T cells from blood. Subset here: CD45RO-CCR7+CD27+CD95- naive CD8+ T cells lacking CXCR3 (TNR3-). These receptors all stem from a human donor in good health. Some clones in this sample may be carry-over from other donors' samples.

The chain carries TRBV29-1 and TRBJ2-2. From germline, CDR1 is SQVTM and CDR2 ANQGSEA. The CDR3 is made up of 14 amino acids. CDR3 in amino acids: CSVEVAAYTGELFF.

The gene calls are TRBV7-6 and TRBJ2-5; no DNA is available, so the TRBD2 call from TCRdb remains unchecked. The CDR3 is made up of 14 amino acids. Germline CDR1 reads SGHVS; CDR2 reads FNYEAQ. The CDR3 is CASSPAGGQETQYF.

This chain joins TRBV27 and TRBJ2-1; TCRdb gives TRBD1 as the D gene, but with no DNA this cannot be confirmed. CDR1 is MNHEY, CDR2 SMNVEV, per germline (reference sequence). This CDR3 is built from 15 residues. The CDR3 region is CASTRQGAYYNEQFF.

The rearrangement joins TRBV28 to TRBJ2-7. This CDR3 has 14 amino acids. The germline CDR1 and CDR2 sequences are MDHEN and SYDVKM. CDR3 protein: CASSDRLEPYEQYF.

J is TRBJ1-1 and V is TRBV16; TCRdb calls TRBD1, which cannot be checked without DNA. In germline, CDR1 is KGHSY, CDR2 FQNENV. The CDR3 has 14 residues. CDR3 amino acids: CASSQSGGYTEAFF.

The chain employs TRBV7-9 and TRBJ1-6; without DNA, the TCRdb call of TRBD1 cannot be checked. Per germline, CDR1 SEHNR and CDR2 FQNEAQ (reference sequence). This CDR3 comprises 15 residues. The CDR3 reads CASSPDRGPDSPLHF.

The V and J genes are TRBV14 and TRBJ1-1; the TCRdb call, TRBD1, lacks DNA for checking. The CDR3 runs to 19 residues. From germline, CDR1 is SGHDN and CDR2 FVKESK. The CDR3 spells CASSQDLIGDSILNTEAFF.

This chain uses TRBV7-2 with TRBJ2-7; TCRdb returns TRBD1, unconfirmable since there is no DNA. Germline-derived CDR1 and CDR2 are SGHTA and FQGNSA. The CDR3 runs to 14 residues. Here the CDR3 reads CASSSYGGNYEQYF.

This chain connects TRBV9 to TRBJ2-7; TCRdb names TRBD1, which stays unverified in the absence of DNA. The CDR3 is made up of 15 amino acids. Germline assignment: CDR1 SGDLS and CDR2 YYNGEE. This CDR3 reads CASSGSTGDGYEQYF.

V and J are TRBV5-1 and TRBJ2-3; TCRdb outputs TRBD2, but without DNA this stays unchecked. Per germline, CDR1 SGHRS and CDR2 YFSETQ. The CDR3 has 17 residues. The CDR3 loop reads CASSPGLAGESTDTQYF. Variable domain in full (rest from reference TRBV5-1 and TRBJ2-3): KAGVTQTPRYLIKTRGQQVTLSCSPISGHRSVSWYQQTPGQGLQFLFEYFSETQRNKGNFPGRFSGRQFSNSRSEMNVSTLELGDSALYLCASSPGLAGESTDTQYFGPGTRLTVL.

This CDR3 reads CSVGGGYEQYF. J is TRBJ2-7 and V is TRBV29-1; TCRdb returns TRBD1, unconfirmable since there is no DNA. Germline-derived CDR1 and CDR2 are SQVTM and ANQGSEA. There are 11 residues in the CDR3.

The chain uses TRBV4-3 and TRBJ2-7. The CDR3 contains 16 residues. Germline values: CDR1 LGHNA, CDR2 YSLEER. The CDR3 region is CASSQEWLLPSYEQYF.

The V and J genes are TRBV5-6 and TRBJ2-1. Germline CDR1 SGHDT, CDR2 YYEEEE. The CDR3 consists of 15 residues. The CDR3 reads CASSLKVFLGNEQFF. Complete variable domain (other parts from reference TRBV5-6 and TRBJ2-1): DAGVTQSPTHLIKTRGQQVTLRCSPKSGHDTVSWYQQALGQGPQFIFQYYEEEERQRGNFPDRFSGHQFPNYSSELNVNALLLGDSALYLCASSLKVFLGNEQFFGPGTRLTVL.

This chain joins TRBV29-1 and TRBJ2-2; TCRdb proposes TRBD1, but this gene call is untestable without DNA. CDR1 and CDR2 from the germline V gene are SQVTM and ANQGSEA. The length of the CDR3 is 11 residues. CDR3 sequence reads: CSIRGTGELFF.

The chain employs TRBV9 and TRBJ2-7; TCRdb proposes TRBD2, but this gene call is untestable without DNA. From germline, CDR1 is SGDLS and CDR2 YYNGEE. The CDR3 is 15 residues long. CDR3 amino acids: CASSVGGSRSYEQYF. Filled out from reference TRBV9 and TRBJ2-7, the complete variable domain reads DSGVTQTPKHLITATGQRVTLRCSPRSGDLSVYWYQQSLDQGLQFLIQYYNGEERAKGNILERFSAQQFPDLHSELNLSSLELGDSALYFCASSVGGSRSYEQYFGPGTRLTVT.

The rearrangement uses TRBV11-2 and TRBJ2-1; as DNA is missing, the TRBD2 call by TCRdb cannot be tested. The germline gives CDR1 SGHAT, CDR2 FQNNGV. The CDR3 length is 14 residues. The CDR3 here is CASSSGLSYNEQFF.

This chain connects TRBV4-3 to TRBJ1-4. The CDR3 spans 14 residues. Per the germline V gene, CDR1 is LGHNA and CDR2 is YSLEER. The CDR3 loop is CASSQVWDGEKLFF.

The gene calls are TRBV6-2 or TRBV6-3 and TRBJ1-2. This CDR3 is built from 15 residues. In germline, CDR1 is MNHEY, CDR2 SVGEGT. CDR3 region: CASSRIQDANYGYTF.